This TCR beta chain was profiled in a study of T cell repertoires in cytomegalovirus infection. Whole-study findings and limits: CMV-specific TCR beta clonotypes restricted by HLA-C dominated the ex vivo response.

The ends were cut back, 3 bases at V and 0 bases at J, with 9 bases in the middle. CDR3 length: 15 amino acids. One entry per CDR3 protein results from TCRdb running MiXCR on the reads. The repertoire consists of more than 650,000 distinct CDR3 sequences, with 35% to 45% occurring once and the leading ten covering around 2.8%. As regards this clonotype: Its antigen is currently unknown.

The chain recombines TRBV12-3 or TRBV12-4 with TRBJ1-3; D call uncertain. This receptor was obtained from a human donor in good health (CMV status not recorded). Some clones in this sample may be carry-over from other donors' samples. The sample comprised PBMCs. The CDR3 is CASSLTRFSGNTIYF. The DNA for the CDR3 is TGTGCCAGCAGTTTGACCCGTTTCTCTGGAAACACCATATATTTT.